These T cell receptor beta chains were read from a single sample in a study of blood T cell repertoires in COVID-19. Repertoires were generated with immunoSEQ multiplex PCR, while TCRdb's copy carries only in-frame clones and drops some. The table includes 200,000 to 250,000 clones, about four fifths detected once. The sequenced sample consisted of PBMCs or T cells enriched from blood (not recorded which). These TCRs come from a woman aged 45-59 years who had been exposed to COVID-19. Both conserved end residues are part of each CDR3. The order of the fields is CDR3 protein, V gene, J gene, clone size. Clone size, where shown, is once, few, many, or a class for clones that have expanded.

CDR3: CAAVGGWGGVLSEQFF
V: TRBV10-3
J: TRBJ2-1
size: -

CDR3: CATGRAYGYTF
V: TRBV24-1
J: TRBJ1-2
size: -

CDR3: CASSPLPNEQFF
V: TRBV7-2
J: TRBJ2-1
size: -

CDR3: CASSQVSGLGTEAFF
V: TRBV4-3
J: TRBJ1-1
size: -

CDR3: CASEIAGGGELFF
V: TRBV5-5
J: TRBJ2-2
size: -

CDR3: CASAERGGLNEQFF
V: TRBV2
J: TRBJ2-1
size: -

CDR3: CSAIQRDRKGAFF
V: TRBV29-1
J: TRBJ1-1
size: -

CDR3: CAWRGLGGTNEQFF
V: TRBV30
J: TRBJ2-1
size: -

CDR3: CASSPTSGGSGELFF
V: TRBV9
J: TRBJ2-2
size: many

CDR3: CASSPQGSGEAFF
V: TRBV7-8
J: TRBJ1-1
size: -

CDR3: CASSRFRDMNTEAFF
V: TRBV14
J: TRBJ1-1
size: -

CDR3: CASSLMMGGEQYF
V: TRBV7-2
J: TRBJ2-7
size: few

CDR3: CASRVTGNSPLHF
V: TRBV6-5
J: TRBJ1-6
size: -

CDR3: CASSSSWASGPQGTQYF
V: TRBV7-2
J: TRBJ2-5
size: once

CDR3: CASSPSGQLNSPLHF
V: TRBV5-4
J: TRBJ1-6
size: few

CDR3: CASSLVSGQFLGYTF
V: TRBV11-2
J: TRBJ1-2
size: -

CDR3: CASSSQRGGGNTIYF
V: TRBV11-2
J: TRBJ1-3
size: -

CDR3: CASSLAGPTGELFF
V: TRBV9
J: TRBJ2-2
size: -

CDR3: CASSFPISGGDLETQYF
V: TRBV6-2/TRBV6-3
J: TRBJ2-5
size: many

CDR3: CASSPWTSAYEQYF
V: TRBV4-3
J: TRBJ2-7
size: -

CDR3: CASSLTAEMNTEAFF
V: TRBV5-1
J: TRBJ1-1
size: -

CDR3: CATTSGGYNEQFF
V: TRBV6-5
J: TRBJ2-1
size: -

CDR3: CASSLSPETQYF
V: TRBV11-2
J: TRBJ2-5
size: -

CDR3: CASSLMVVAEAFF
V: TRBV12-3/TRBV12-4
J: TRBJ1-1
size: -

CDR3: CASSLGRQGGAEAFF
V: TRBV5-1
J: TRBJ1-1
size: -

CDR3: CASSLEHGEWGYTF
V: TRBV5-1
J: TRBJ1-2
size: -

CDR3: CASRREGVSSEAFF
V: TRBV3-1/TRBV3-2
J: TRBJ1-1
size: -

CDR3: CASRRGSSYNEQFF
V: TRBV19
J: TRBJ2-1
size: -

CDR3: CASSRNQGAATEAFF
V: TRBV4-3
J: TRBJ1-1
size: -

CDR3: CASAPGQGKTDTQYF
V: TRBV12-5
J: TRBJ2-3
size: once

CDR3: CASRGTGGRGYTF
V: TRBV5-1
J: TRBJ1-2
size: once

CDR3: CASSPLGTANSPLHF
V: TRBV6-5
J: TRBJ1-6
size: once

CDR3: CASSDSMAAHYNEQFF
V: TRBV6-4
J: TRBJ2-1
size: -

CDR3: CASTRQGANQPQHF
V: TRBV6-5
J: TRBJ1-5
size: -

CDR3: CAWSALGTGGLGEQFF
V: TRBV30
J: TRBJ2-1
size: -

CDR3: CASSLAQGQYF
V: TRBV27
J: TRBJ2-3
size: -

CDR3: CASSPGLAGGWWQYF
V: TRBV11-2
J: TRBJ2-7
size: -

CDR3: CAIQDMWNEQFF
V: TRBV10-3
J: TRBJ2-1
size: -

CDR3: CASSWGQGLYGYTF
V: TRBV28
J: TRBJ1-2
size: -

CDR3: CASSLGMSAGAHYGYTF
V: TRBV7-9
J: TRBJ1-2
size: -

CDR3: CASSINLGQGGGNIQYF
V: TRBV5-1
J: TRBJ2-4
size: -

CDR3: CASSVGETHHGNTIYF
V: TRBV9
J: TRBJ1-3
size: -

CDR3: CASSPGGGRTDTQYF
V: TRBV5-4
J: TRBJ2-3
size: -

CDR3: CASSTGGTGKEKLFF
V: TRBV19
J: TRBJ1-4
size: -

CDR3: CSGAGNTEAFF
V: TRBV20-1
J: TRBJ1-1
size: -

CDR3: CASRGTATNEKLFF
V: TRBV5-5
J: TRBJ1-4
size: -

CDR3: CASSYSSRLAAKNIQYF
V: TRBV6-7
J: TRBJ2-4
size: -

CDR3: CASSSVQGTSYEQYF
V: TRBV6-5
J: TRBJ2-7
size: -